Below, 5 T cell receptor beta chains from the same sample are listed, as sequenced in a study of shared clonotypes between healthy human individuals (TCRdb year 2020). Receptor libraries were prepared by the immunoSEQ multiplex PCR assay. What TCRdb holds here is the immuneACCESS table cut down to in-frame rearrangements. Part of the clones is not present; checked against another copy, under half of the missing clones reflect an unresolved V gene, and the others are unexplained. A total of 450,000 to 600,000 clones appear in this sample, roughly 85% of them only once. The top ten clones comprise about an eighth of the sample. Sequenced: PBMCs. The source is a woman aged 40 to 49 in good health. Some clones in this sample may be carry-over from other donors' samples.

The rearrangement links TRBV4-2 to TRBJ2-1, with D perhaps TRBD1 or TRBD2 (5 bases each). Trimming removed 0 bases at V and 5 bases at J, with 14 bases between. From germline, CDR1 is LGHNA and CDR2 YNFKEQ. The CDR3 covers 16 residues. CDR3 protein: CASSQERAGLDNEQFF. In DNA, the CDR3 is TGTGCCAGCAGCCAAGAGCGGGCAGGGTTAGACAATGAGCAGTTCTTC.

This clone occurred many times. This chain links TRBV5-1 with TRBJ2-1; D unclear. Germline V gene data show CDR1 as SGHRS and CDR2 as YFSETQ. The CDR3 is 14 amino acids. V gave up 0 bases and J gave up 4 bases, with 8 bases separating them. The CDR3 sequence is CASSLGQAYNEQFF. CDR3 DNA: TGCGCCAGCAGCTTGGGACAAGCTTACAATGAGCAGTTCTTC.

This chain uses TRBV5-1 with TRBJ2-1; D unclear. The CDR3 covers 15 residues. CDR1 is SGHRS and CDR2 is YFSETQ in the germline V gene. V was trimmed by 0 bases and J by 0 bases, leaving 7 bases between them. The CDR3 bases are TGCGCCAGCAGCTTGGAAGCGTACTCCTACAATGAGCAGTTCTTC. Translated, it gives CASSLEAYSYNEQFF.

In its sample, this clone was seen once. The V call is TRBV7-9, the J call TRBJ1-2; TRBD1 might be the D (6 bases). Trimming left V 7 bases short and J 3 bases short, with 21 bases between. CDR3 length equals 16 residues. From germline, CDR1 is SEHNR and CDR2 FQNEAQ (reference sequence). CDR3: CASTLTGRGIDYGYTF. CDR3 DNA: TGTGCCAGCACTCTAACAGGGCGAGGTATCGACTATGGCTACACCTTC.

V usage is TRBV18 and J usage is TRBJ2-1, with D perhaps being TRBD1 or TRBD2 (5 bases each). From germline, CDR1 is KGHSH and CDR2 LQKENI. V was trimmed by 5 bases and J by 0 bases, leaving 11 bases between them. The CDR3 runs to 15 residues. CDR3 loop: CASSEGTGSYNEQFF. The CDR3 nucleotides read TGTGCCAGCTCAGAAGGGACCGGCTCCTACAATGAGCAGTTCTTC.